This TCR beta chain was recorded in a study of blood T cell repertoires in COVID-19. Data came from immunoSEQ multiplex PCR; TCRdb stores just in-frame clones and leaves some out. Found here are about 150,000 clones, approximately 91% of them singletons; the top ten hold roughly 5%. The CDR3 consists of 14 residues. Germline V CDR1 and CDR2: MNHEY, SMNVEV (reference sequence). V was shortened by 1 base and J by 8 bases, with 12 bases between the two germline ends. Sequenced sample: peripheral blood. The origin of this receptor is a man aged 18 to 30 with COVID-19, enrolled during active disease. This chain uses TRBV27 with TRBJ1-5, with D tentatively TRBD1 (5 bases). This CDR3 reads CASSLFSGTEPQHF. CDR3 sequence (DNA): TGTGCCAGCAGTTTATTCTCCGGGACTGAGCCCCAGCATTTT.